This entry lists 14 T cell receptor beta chains sequenced from one sample in a study of control samples from healthy donors and cancer patients (dated by TCRdb to 2018 to 2021). Library method: the immunoSEQ multiplex PCR assay. TCRdb limited this immuneACCESS table to in-frame rearrangements with V and J called. A share of clones is missing; checked studies link under half to unresolved V genes, and the rest is unexplained. Counted in this sample were roughly 220,000 clones; about 94% of them appeared once. 1.5% of the sample goes to the ten largest clones. Sequencing used blood. Receptors were obtained from a middle-aged man in good health.

V is TRBV19 and J is TRBJ2-3; no reliable D call. V lost 6 bases to trimming and J lost 3 bases, with 7 bases between them. Germline CDR1 is LNHDA and CDR2 is SQIVND (reference sequence). The CDR3 is 12 amino acids. Here the CDR3 reads CASRVGTDTQYF. The DNA of the CDR3 is TGTGCCAGTAGAGTAGGGACAGATACGCAGTATTTT.

The chain carries TRBV5-1 and TRBJ2-2; TRBD2 matches at 8 bases. CDR1 is SGHRS and CDR2 is YFSETQ in the germline V gene. CDR3 size: 16 residues. Germline trimming cut 4 bases from V and 5 bases from J; bases unmatched to any gene: 10. The DNA of the CDR3 is TGCGCCAGCAGCCCCGAGGCCGGGGGGGGAACCGGGGAGCTGTTTTTT. The encoded protein is CASSPEAGGGTGELFF.

The chain uses TRBV28 and TRBJ2-5, with D unresolved. The V gene's germline CDR1 is MDHEN and CDR2 SYDVKM. V dropped 7 bases and J dropped 4 bases, with 19 bases sitting between them. This CDR3 comprises 15 residues. This chain's CDR3 is CASNRMGSDRETQYF. The CDR3 DNA follows: TGTGCCAGCAATAGGATGGGCAGCGATCGAGAGACCCAGTACTTC.

The chain couples TRBV9 to TRBJ1-3, with D unresolved. V lost 0 bases and J 1 base, leaving 14 bases between the germline ends. Germline-derived CDR1 and CDR2 are SGDLS and YYNGEE. The CDR3 is 17 amino acids. The CDR3 bases are TGTGCCAGCAGCGTAGGAACAGTCCCGTCGTCTGGAAACACCATATATTTT. This codes for CASSVGTVPSSGNTIYF.

The chain joins TRBV2 to TRBJ2-2; D call uncertain. V lost 6 bases and J 5 bases, leaving 7 bases between the germline ends. This CDR3 region has 12 residues. Germline CDR1 SNHLY, CDR2 FYNNEI. CDR3 amino acids: CASSLGTGELFF. CDR3 bases: TGTGCCAGCAGCCTAGGAACCGGGGAGCTGTTTTTT.

The chain has TRBV29-1 and TRBJ2-5; no clear D. This CDR3 contains 11 residues. V was shortened by 8 bases and J by 1 base, with 8 bases between the two germline ends. Germline V CDR1 and CDR2: SQVTM, ANQGSEA. The CDR3 nucleotides read TGCAGCTCCGGGTTCCAAGAGACCCAGTACTTC. It encodes CSSGFQETQYF.

The J gene is TRBJ1-1, the V gene TRBV28; no reliable D call. Germline V gene sequence: CDR1 MDHEN, CDR2 SYDVKM. The CDR3 runs 14 residues. Trimming removed 6 bases at V and 4 bases at J, with 15 bases between. Written as DNA, the CDR3 is TGTGCCAGCAGAATAATAAGTGTGGGCACTGAAGCTTTCTTT. Protein sequence: CASRIISVGTEAFF.

The rearrangement uses TRBV11-2 and TRBJ2-1; 14 nucleotides agree with TRBD2. Looked up from germline, CDR1 is SGHAT and CDR2 is FQNNGV. This CDR3 has 17 amino acids. With V trimmed by 2 bases and J by 6 bases, 6 bases remained unmatched. Here the CDR3 DNA reads TGTGCCAGCAGCTTATCCTCGGGACTAGCGGGGGTCAATGAGCAGTTCTTC. Residues: CASSLSSGLAGVNEQFF.

With regard to this clone: An end of the junction differs from the germline gene, which may be a read error. The chain couples TRBV6-5 to TRBJ2-5, with D possibly TRBD2 on 6 matching bases. CDR3 length: 13 amino acids. Germline V gene sequence: CDR1 MNHEY, CDR2 SVGAGI. This CDR3 reads CASPSLPSAPLDF. The CDR3 region has the DNA TGTGCCAGCCCCTCCCTTCCTAGCGCGCCCTTGGACTTC.

The rearrangement uses TRBV19 and TRBJ2-5; possibly TRBD1 for D (6 bases). Trimming shortened V by 3 bases and J by 1 base, and 18 bases separated the two germline ends. Germline CDR1 reads LNHDA; CDR2 reads SQIVND (reference sequence). This CDR3 spans 17 amino acids. The CDR3 here is CASSMVRTAILQETQYF. The CDR3 DNA sequence: TGTGCCAGTAGTATGGTAAGGACAGCTATCCTCCAAGAGACCCAGTACTTC.

The genes are TRBV5-1 and TRBJ1-2; 7 bases agree with TRBD1. Germline lookup yields CDR1 SGHRS and CDR2 YFSETQ. V shed 2 bases and J 0 bases; nucleotides not matched to a gene: 4. The CDR3 sequence is 15 residues long. CDR3 protein: CASSLPQGTNYGYTF. In DNA, the CDR3 is TGCGCCAGCAGCTTACCACAGGGGACTAACTATGGCTACACCTTC.

This rearrangement joins TRBV5-4 to TRBJ1-6; D perhaps matches TRBD1 (5 bases). This CDR3 contains 16 residues. V was clipped by 0 bases and J by 7 bases, with 14 bases between them. Germline loops: CDR1 SGHNT, CDR2 YYREEE (reference sequence). Here the CDR3 reads CASSLGAGLSNSPLHF. CDR3 coding DNA: TGTGCCAGCAGCTTGGGGGCAGGGTTGTCGAATTCACCCCTCCACTTT.

CDR3 sequence: CASSRTAPYNEQFF. In DNA form, the CDR3 reads TGTGCCAGCAGCCGGACTGCCCCCTACAATGAGCAGTTCTTC. The V call is TRBV3-1 (or the pseudogene TRBV3-2), the J call TRBJ2-1; tentatively, D is TRBD2 (5 bases). Germline CDR1 LGHDT, CDR2 YNNKEL (reference sequence). This CDR3 contains 14 residues. Trimming left V 4 bases short and J 2 bases short, with 9 bases between.

The V and J genes are TRBV11-3 and TRBJ2-5, with TRBD1 matching over 7 bases. Germline V gene sequence: CDR1 SGHNT, CDR2 YENEEA. This CDR3 comprises 12 residues. The V gene end was trimmed by 5 bases and the J gene end by 5 bases; junction bases not matched to a gene: 2. CDR3 DNA sequence: TGTGCCAGCAGCCTACAGGGGGAGACCCAGTACTTC. It yields the protein CASSLQGETQYF.